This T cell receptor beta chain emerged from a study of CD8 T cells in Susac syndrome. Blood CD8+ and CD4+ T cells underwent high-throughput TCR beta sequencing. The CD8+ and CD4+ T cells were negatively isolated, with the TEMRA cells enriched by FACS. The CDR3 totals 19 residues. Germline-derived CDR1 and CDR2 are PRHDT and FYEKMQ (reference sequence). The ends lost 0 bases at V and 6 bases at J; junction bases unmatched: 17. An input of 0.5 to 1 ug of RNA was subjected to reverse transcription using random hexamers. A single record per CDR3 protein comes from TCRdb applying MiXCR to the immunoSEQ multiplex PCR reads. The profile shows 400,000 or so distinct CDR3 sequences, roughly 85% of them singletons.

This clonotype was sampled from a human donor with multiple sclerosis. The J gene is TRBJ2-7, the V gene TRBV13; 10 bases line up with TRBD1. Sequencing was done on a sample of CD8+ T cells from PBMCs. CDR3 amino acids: CASSLGPVTLWGQGTEQYF. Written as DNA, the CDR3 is TGTGCCAGCAGCTTAGGTCCCGTTACCCTATGGGGACAGGGGACCGAGCAGTACTTC.